This is a list of T cell receptor beta chains from one sample in a study of T-cell memory formation after mild COVID-19. Each CDR3 protein is one row after TCRdb ran MiXCR on the 5' RACE reads. The sample lists about 340,000 distinct CDR3 sequences, roughly 13% seen once, with about 20% in the top ten. The specimen was PBMCs or a T cell subset sorted from them (not recorded which). The receptors here all came from a man younger than 30 who had mild COVID-19 (a few samples of this study predate the infection). Cell type and time point are not known. The CDR3 runs from the conserved cysteine through the conserved F or W.

TRBJ1-4 TRBV12-3/TRBV12-4 CASSLTGAREKLFF
TRBJ2-1 TRBV10-3 CATSPRDNEQFF
TRBJ2-4 TRBV7-2 CASSPGGMNIQYF
TRBJ1-4 TRBV7-9 CASSGGGKRQGEKLFF
TRBJ2-1 TRBV5-1 CASSPQPGQGVNEQFF
TRBJ1-1 TRBV12-3/TRBV12-4 CDSGERGNTEAFF
TRBJ1-1 TRBV5-1 CASSLGTGTTEAFF
TRBJ2-1 TRBV6-6 CASRGPRNEQFF
TRBJ1-5 TRBV7-2 CASSLAWVNQPQHF
TRBJ2-7 TRBV5-4 CASSATGTSGYEQYF
TRBJ2-2 TRBV29-1 CSGTGNTGELFF
TRBJ2-1 TRBV29-1 CSGISGGDSYNEQFF
TRBJ2-3 TRBV20-1 CSASGLASTSTDTQYF
TRBJ1-1 TRBV27 CASSRQSRTEAFF
TRBJ1-5 TRBV5-1 CASSLGTGRPQHF
TRBJ2-1 TRBV7-3 CASSPSGTSIEQFF
TRBJ2-5 TRBV20-1 CSSGQETQYF
TRBJ1-6 TRBV27 CASSDRVGGDSYNSPLHF
TRBJ2-3 TRBV7-2 CASSPGLSTDTQYF
TRBJ1-5 TRBV30 CAWLDEGNQPQHF
TRBJ1-1 TRBV4-1 CASSQIEPTGAFF
TRBJ2-3 TRBV7-9 CASSNRRAAADTQYF
TRBJ2-6 TRBV4-3 CASSGLSGANVLTF
TRBJ2-6 TRBV4-1 CASSQRGTGANVLTF
TRBJ1-1 TRBV6-2/TRBV6-3 CASVKGNTEAFF
TRBJ1-2 TRBV4-1 CASSQVIGSNFGYTF
TRBJ2-7 TRBV7-9 CASRGQGFYEQYF
TRBJ2-5 TRBV4-2 CASSLGLAGEDQETQYF
TRBJ2-3 TRBV7-9 CASRRDRVGTDTQYF
TRBJ2-1 TRBV7-9 CASSSRAGGPVF
TRBJ1-2 TRBV5-1 CASSLEGPLNGYTF
TRBJ1-3 TRBV5-1 CASSLVTGTSGNTIYF
TRBJ1-2 TRBV5-1 CASSPPGAQYYGYTF
TRBJ1-2 TRBV4-1 CASTLEEVSRGYTF
TRBJ2-1 TRBV7-3 CASSLQRGANNEQFF
TRBJ1-2 TRBV6-5 CASSYGGSSGYTF
TRBJ2-3 TRBV6-2/TRBV6-3 CASSRRGGNTDTQYF
TRBJ1-5 TRBV12-3/TRBV12-4 CASSWGSGPGNQPQHF
TRBJ2-1 TRBV9 CASSVGLGGSNEQFF
TRBJ1-4 TRBV7-9 CASSLRSGLNEKLFF
TRBJ1-4 TRBV12-3/TRBV12-4 CASSLEGRPRFF
TRBJ1-2 TRBV5-1 CASSLETANYGYTF
TRBJ2-7 TRBV4-3 CASSQDLGDYEQYF
TRBJ2-2 TRBV20-1 CSGRQGAGTGELFF
TRBJ1-4 TRBV28 CASRGRRGEKLFF
TRBJ1-6 TRBV28 CASRGTATLHF
TRBJ2-1 TRBV7-3 CASSLSLAGINEQFF
TRBJ2-5 TRBV7-8 CASSLGVWPDPSETQYF